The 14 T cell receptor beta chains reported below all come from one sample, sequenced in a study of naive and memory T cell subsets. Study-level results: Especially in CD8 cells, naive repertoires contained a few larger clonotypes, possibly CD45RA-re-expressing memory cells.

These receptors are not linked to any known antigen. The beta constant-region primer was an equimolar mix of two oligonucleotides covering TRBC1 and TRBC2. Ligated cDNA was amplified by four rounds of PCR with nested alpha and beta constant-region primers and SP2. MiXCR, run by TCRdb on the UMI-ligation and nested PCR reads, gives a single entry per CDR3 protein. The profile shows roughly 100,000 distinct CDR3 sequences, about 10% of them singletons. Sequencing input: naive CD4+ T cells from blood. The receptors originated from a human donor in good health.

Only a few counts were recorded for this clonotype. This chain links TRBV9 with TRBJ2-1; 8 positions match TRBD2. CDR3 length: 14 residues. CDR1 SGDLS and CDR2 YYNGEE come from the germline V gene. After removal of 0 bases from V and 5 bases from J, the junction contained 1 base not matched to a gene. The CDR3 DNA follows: TGTGCCAGCAGCGTAGCCGGGAGGGACAATGAGCAGTTCTTC. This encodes CASSVAGRDNEQFF.

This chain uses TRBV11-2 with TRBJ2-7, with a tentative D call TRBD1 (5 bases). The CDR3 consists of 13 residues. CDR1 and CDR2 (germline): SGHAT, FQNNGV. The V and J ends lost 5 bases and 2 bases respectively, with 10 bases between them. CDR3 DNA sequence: TGTGCCAGCAGCCTGCCGGACACCTACGAGCAGTACTTC. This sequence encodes CASSLPDTYEQYF.

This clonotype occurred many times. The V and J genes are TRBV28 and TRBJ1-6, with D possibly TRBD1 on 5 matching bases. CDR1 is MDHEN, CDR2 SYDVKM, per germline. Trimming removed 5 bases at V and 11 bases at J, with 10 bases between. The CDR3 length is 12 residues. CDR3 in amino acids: CASSLTVAPLHF. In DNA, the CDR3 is TGTGCCAGCAGTCTGACAGTTGCACCCCTCCACTTT.

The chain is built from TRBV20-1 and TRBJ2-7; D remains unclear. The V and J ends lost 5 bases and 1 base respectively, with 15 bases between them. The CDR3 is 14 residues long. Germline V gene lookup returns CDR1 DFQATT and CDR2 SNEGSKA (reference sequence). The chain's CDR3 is CSAPMGIMSYEQYF. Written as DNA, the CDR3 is TGCAGTGCTCCCATGGGTATAATGTCCTACGAGCAGTACTTC.

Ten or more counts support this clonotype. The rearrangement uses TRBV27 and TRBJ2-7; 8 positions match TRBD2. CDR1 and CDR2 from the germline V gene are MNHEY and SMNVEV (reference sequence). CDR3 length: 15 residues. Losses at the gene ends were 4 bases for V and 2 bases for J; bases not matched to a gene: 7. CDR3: CASSSPGLGTYEQYF. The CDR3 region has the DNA TGTGCCAGCAGTTCACCGGGACTAGGGACCTACGAGCAGTACTTC.

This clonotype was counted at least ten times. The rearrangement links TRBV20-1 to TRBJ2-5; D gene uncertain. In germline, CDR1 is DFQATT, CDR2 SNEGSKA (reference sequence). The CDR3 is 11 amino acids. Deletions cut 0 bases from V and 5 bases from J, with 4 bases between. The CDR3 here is CSAREGETQYF. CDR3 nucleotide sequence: TGCAGTGCTAGAGAAGGGGAGACCCAGTACTTC.

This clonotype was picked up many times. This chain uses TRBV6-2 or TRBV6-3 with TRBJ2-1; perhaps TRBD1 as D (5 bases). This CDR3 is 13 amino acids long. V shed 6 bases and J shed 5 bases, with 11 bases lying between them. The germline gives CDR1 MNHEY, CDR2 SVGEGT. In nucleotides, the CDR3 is TGTGCCAGCAGAACGACAGTCCACAATGAGCAGTTCTTC. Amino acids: CASRTTVHNEQFF.

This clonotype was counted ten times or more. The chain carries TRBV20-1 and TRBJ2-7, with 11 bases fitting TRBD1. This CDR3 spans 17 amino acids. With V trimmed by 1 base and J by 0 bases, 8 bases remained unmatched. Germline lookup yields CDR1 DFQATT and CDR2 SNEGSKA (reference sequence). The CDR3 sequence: CSARGTGGPTGSYEQYF. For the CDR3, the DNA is TGCAGTGCTAGAGGGACAGGGGGCCCCACGGGCTCCTACGAGCAGTACTTC.

CDR3 loop: CAISEQGAYEQYF. Written as DNA, the CDR3 is TGTGCCATCAGTGAGCAGGGAGCCTACGAGCAGTACTTC. The chain joins TRBV10-3 to TRBJ2-7, with D perhaps given as TRBD1 or TRBD2 (5 bases each). V lost 2 bases to trimming and J lost 2 bases, with 7 bases between them. CDR1 and CDR2 from the germline V gene are ENHRY and SYGVKD. The CDR3 extends over 13 amino acids.

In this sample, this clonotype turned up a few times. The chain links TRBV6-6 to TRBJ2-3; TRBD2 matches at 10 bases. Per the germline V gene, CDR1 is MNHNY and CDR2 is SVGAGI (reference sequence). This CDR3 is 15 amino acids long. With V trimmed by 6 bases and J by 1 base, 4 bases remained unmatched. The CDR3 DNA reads TGTGCCAGCAGACAAAGCGGGGGGGGCACAGATACGCAGTATTTT. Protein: CASRQSGGGTDTQYF.

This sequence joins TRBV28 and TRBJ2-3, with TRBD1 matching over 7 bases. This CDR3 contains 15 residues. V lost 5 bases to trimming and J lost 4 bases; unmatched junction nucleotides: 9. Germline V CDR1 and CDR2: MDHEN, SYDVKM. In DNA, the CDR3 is TGTGCCAGCAGTCCGGGCCGGGACAGCCCAGATACGCAGTATTTT. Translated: CASSPGRDSPDTQYF.

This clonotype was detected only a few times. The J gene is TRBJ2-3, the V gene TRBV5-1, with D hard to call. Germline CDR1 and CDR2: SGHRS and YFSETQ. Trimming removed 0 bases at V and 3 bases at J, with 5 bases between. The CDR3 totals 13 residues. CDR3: CASSLGYTDTQYF. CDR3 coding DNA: TGCGCCAGCAGCTTGGGGTATACAGATACGCAGTATTTT.

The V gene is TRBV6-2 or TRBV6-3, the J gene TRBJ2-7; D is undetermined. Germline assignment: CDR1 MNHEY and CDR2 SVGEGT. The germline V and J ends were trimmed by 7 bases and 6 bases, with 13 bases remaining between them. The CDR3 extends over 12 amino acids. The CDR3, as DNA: TGTGCCAGCAACCGCATTTTTTCCGAGCAGTACTTC. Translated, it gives CASNRIFSEQYF.

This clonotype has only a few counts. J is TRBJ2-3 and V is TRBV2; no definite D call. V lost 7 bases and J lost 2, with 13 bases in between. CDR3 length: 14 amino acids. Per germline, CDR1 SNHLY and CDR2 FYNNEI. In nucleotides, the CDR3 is TGTGCCAGCATTTTTCGGCGGAACACAGATACGCAGTATTTT. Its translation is CASIFRRNTDTQYF.